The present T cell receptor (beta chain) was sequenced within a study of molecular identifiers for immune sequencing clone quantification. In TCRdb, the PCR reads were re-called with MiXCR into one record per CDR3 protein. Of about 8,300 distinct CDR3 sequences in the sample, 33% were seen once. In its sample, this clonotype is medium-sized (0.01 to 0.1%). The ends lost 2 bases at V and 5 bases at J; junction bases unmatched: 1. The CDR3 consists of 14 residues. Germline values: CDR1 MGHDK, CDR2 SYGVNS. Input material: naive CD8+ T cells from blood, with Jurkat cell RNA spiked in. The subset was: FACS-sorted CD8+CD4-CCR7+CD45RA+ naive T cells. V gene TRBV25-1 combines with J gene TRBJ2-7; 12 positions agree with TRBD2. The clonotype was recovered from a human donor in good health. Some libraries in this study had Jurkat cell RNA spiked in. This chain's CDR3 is CASSEGTSGHEQYF. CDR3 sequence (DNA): TGTGCCAGCAGTGAAGGGACTAGCGGGCACGAGCAGTACTTC.